This T cell receptor (beta chain) comes out of a study of blood T cell repertoires in COVID-19. The protocol was immunoSEQ multiplex PCR, while the TCRdb copy is restricted to in-frame clones and leaves out a portion. The table has about 82,000 clones, around four fifths seen once. The specimen was peripheral blood. The origin of this receptor is a man older than 75 with active or convalescent COVID-19.

DNA of the CDR3: TGTGCCAGCAGCTCCAGCGGAGAGGCAGATACGCAGTATTTT. This codes for CASSSSGEADTQYF. The genes are TRBV5-6 and TRBJ2-3, with D possibly TRBD2 on 5 matching bases. The CDR3 is made up of 14 amino acids. In germline, CDR1 is SGHDT, CDR2 YYEEEE. Trimming stripped 3 bases from V and 4 bases from J, with 12 bases between. Full variable domain (outside the CDR3, taken from reference TRBV5-6 and TRBJ2-3): DAGVTQSPTHLIKTRGQQVTLRCSPKSGHDTVSWYQQALGQGPQFIFQYYEEEERQRGNFPDRFSGHQFPNYSSELNVNALLLGDSALYLCASSSSGEADTQYFGPGTRLTVL.